This is a list of T cell receptor beta chains from one sample in a study of cytomegalovirus exposure and HLA in healthy donors. The method was immunoSEQ multiplex PCR; TCRdb's version includes in-frame clones alone and lacks a portion of them. The sample lists 210,000 or so clones, roughly 81% occurring once. The specimen was PBMCs. Source of these receptors: a woman aged 30 to 39 in good health and CMV-seropositive. Both conserved end residues are part of each CDR3. D genes are given only for firm matches. The listing skips clone size in some rows; elsewhere it reads once, few, many or a size class.

>NA|TRBV10-3|TRBJ2-2|17|TRBD2
TGTGCCATCAGTGCCGGTCGCGGGAGGAGTATGACCGGGGAGCTGTTTTTT
CAISAGRGRSMTGELFF
>NA|TRBV19|TRBJ1-1|13|NA
TGTGCCAGTAGTACACAGGGGAACACTGAAGCTTTCTTT
CASSTQGNTEAFF
>NA|TRBV7-6|TRBJ2-5|15|NA
TGTGCCAGCAGCTTAGAGCAGGTCGACCAAGAGACCCAGTACTTC
CASSLEQVDQETQYF
>NA|TRBV10-3|TRBJ2-1|17|NA
TGTGCCATCAGGGACTACCGCGGTGGAAGCTCTTACAATGAGCAGTTCTTC
CAIRDYRGGSSYNEQFF
>NA|TRBV28|TRBJ2-7|15|TRBD1
TGTGCCAGCAGTCGACCGGGGACAGGGGTCTACGAGCAGTACTTC
CASSRPGTGVYEQYF
>NA|TRBV9|TRBJ2-1|15|TRBD1
TGTGCCAGCAGCGTAGGAGGGACAGGGGGACAGGAGCAGTTCTTC
CASSVGGTGGQEQFF
>NA|TRBV28|TRBJ1-5|16|TRBD1
TGTGCCAGCAGTTCCGGACAGGCGATGAGCAATCAGCCCCAGCATTTT
CASSSGQAMSNQPQHF
>NA|TRBV5-1|TRBJ2-5|16|TRBD2
TGCGCCAGCAGCTTGGCCATGCGGGGGGGCGCAGAGACCCAGTACTTC
CASSLAMRGGAETQYF
>NA|TRBV7-9|TRBJ2-3|15|TRBD2
TGTGCCAGCAGCTTAGCGAGCGGGGGGACAGATACGCAGTATTTT
CASSLASGGTDTQYF
>NA|TRBV2|TRBJ1-2|13|TRBD1
TGTGCCAGCAGTGGACAGGGTACCTATGGCTACACCTTC
CASSGQGTYGYTF
>NA|TRBV7-3|TRBJ2-3|14|TRBD1
TGTGCCAGCAGCTTAGGGCAGGGGGCGTATACGCAGTATTTT
CASSLGQGAYTQYF
>NA|TRBV7-2|TRBJ1-4|14|TRBD1
TGTGCCAGCAGCTGGAGACAGGGGAATGAAAAACTGTTTTTT
CASSWRQGNEKLFF
>NA|TRBV19|TRBJ2-3|15|NA
TGTGCCAGTACCTCGAACGACAGATTCACAGATACGCAGTATTTT
CASTSNDRFTDTQYF
>NA|TRBV20-1|TRBJ2-7|10|NA
TGCAGTGCCGCCACCTGGCAGCAGTACTTC
CSAATWQQYF
>NA|TRBV29-1|TRBJ1-2|16|NA
TGCAGCGTTGAAGGAGGTTGGGCTGAGGGGGTCTATGGCTACACCTTC
CSVEGGWAEGVYGYTF
>NA|TRBV28|TRBJ1-2|12|NA
TGTGCCAGCAGCCCTCTGCAGGGAGGCTACACCTTC
CASSPLQGGYTF
>NA|TRBV28|TRBJ2-7|16|NA
TGTGCCAGCAGTCCCTCCGGACTACCCAATTCCTACGAGCAGTACTTC
CASSPSGLPNSYEQYF
>NA|TRBV2|TRBJ1-6|14|NA
TGTGCCAGCAGTGTAATCCTCGCGAATTCACCCCTCCACTTT
CASSVILANSPLHF
>NA|TRBV9|TRBJ1-5|15|NA
TGTGCCAGCAGCGTAGATGGTCAGGGAAATCAGCCCCAGCATTTT
CASSVDGQGNQPQHF
>few|TRBV28|TRBJ1-6|14|TRBD1
TGTGCCAGCAGCAAGTCCGGGACAGTAAAACCCCTCCACTTT
CASSKSGTVKPLHF
>few|TRBV5-1|TRBJ2-3|14|TRBD1
TGCGCCAGCAGTCCCGGGACAGGCCCAGATACGCAGTATTTT
CASSPGTGPDTQYF
>NA|TRBV7-2|TRBJ1-2|13|NA
TGTGCCAGCAGCTTAACTGGGCAGTCCGGCTACACCTTC
CASSLTGQSGYTF
>NA|TRBV2|TRBJ1-2|16|TRBD1
TGTGCCAGCAGGATGGGACAGGGGCCAGCTAACTATGGCTACACCTTC
CASRMGQGPANYGYTF
>NA|TRBV11-1|TRBJ2-3|14|NA
TGTGCCAGCAGCCTTCGGACAGCCCTAGATACGCAGTATTTT
CASSLRTALDTQYF
>NA|TRBV10-3|TRBJ2-3|20|TRBD2
TGTGCCATCAGTGACCCGAGAGGGACTAGCGGAAATAGTACTACAGATACGCAGTATTTT
CAISDPRGTSGNSTTDTQYF
>NA|TRBV11-1|TRBJ2-1|15|TRBD1
TGTGCCAGCAGCCCAGGGACAGGGCCATCCAATGAGCAGTTCTTC
CASSPGTGPSNEQFF
>NA|TRBV29-1|TRBJ2-2|14|TRBD1
TGCAGCGGACATGGACAGGGGAACACCGGGGAGCTGTTTTTT
CSGHGQGNTGELFF
>NA|TRBV10-3|TRBJ2-2|13|TRBD2
TGTGCCTCCGGGGGGGCGAACACCGGGGAGCTGTTTTTT
CASGGANTGELFF
>NA|TRBV28|TRBJ2-7|17|TRBD2
TGTGCCAGCAGTCCCCGTCGCGTTAGCGGGAGGGCGGGCGAGCAGTACTTC
CASSPRRVSGRAGEQYF
>NA|TRBV4-2|TRBJ2-3|16|TRBD2
TGTGCCAGCAGCCAATACGGGACTAGCGGGACAGATACGCAGTATTTT
CASSQYGTSGTDTQYF
>NA|TRBV5-4|TRBJ2-5|16|NA
TGTGCCAGCAGCCCTGGGTCACGAGGGGGCCAAGAGACCCAGTACTTC
CASSPGSRGGQETQYF
>NA|TRBV4-3|TRBJ2-1|13|NA
TGCGCCAGCAGCCAAGTGGGAGACCGTCGGCAGTTCTTC
CASSQVGDRRQFF
>NA|TRBV19|TRBJ1-1|17|NA
TGTGCCAGTAGCCCCTTGATGGGACTGATCATGAACACTGAAGCTTTCTTT
CASSPLMGLIMNTEAFF
>NA|TRBV11-3|TRBJ2-3|16|TRBD1
TGTGCCAGCAGCTTGGGGACAGGGGGATACACAGATACGCAGTATTTT
CASSLGTGGYTDTQYF
>NA|TRBV28|TRBJ1-1|14|NA
TGTGCCAGCAGTCCCCCCCAGGGGAGAACTGAAGCTTTCTTT
CASSPPQGRTEAFF
>NA|TRBV29-1|TRBJ2-1|14|TRBD1
TGCAGCGTTGAAGATGGGACAGGGACGGATGAGCAGTTCTTC
CSVEDGTGTDEQFF
>NA|TRBV4-1|TRBJ1-5|14|NA
TGCGCCAGCAGCCAAGAGGGGGGTCGTCAGCCCCAGCATTTT
CASSQEGGRQPQHF
>NA|TRBV6-1|TRBJ1-1|16|NA
TGTGCCAGCAGTGGTCCCCTTCGGGAGGTGAACCCTGAAGCTTTCTTT
CASSGPLREVNPEAFF
>NA|TRBV6-4|TRBJ2-1|15|NA
TGTGCCAGCAGTGACCAACCCGACAGCTACAATGAGCAGTTCTTC
CASSDQPDSYNEQFF
>NA|TRBV30|TRBJ1-6|18|NA
TGTGCCTGGAAGGTCTCAATGCATGCGGGGGAGAATAATTCACCCCTCCACTTT
CAWKVSMHAGENNSPLHF
>NA|TRBV30|TRBJ1-1|12|NA
TGTGCCTGGAGTGTAGATGACAGAAGGGCTTTCTTT
CAWSVDDRRAFF
>NA|TRBV2|TRBJ1-2|12|NA
TGTGCCAGCAGTGTGGCAAACTATGGCTACACCTTC
CASSVANYGYTF
>NA|TRBV27|TRBJ2-7|12|TRBD2
TGTGCCAGCACGGGGGGGTCACACGAGCAGTACTTC
CASTGGSHEQYF
>NA|TRBV7-2|TRBJ2-5|15|NA
TGTGCCAGCAGCTTAGTCATGGGGGGTCGGGAGACCCAGTACTTC
CASSLVMGGRETQYF
>NA|TRBV18|TRBJ2-2|20|TRBD1
TGTGCCAGCTCACCGAAGACAGGGACGGTAGGACACCCGCTAGGCGGGGAGCTGTTTTTT
CASSPKTGTVGHPLGGELFF
>NA|TRBV7-9|TRBJ1-1|16|NA
TGTGCCAGCAGCCCCTATCGGGGCGGGGGGAACACTGAAGCTTTCTTT
CASSPYRGGGNTEAFF
>NA|TRBV15|TRBJ1-4|17|NA
TGTGCCACCTCGAAGCTCCCAAGGCCGGGGAAAAATGAAAAACTGTTTTTT
CATSKLPRPGKNEKLFF
>NA|TRBV5-4|TRBJ2-3|13|TRBD2
TGTGCCAGCAGCGCGACTAGCCCAGATACGCAGTATTTT
CASSATSPDTQYF
>few|TRBV10-3|TRBJ2-3|16|NA
TGTGCCATCAGTGATCCGGGCCTAGCTAAGCCAGATACGCAGTATTTT
CAISDPGLAKPDTQYF
>NA|TRBV2|TRBJ2-3|15|TRBD2
TGTGCCAGCAGGCAGACTAGCCTGAGCACAGATACGCAGTATTTT
CASRQTSLSTDTQYF
>once|TRBV10-3|TRBJ1-2|12|TRBD1
TGTGCCACGAGGGACAGGGAGGATGGCTACACCTTC
CATRDREDGYTF
>NA|TRBV7-2|TRBJ1-2|13|NA
TGTGCCAGCAGCGAACCGCCGGACTATGGCTACACCTTC
CASSEPPDYGYTF
>NA|TRBV18|TRBJ1-4|12|NA
TGTGCCAGCTCTACACCTTCCGAAAAACTGTTTTTT
CASSTPSEKLFF
>NA|TRBV27|TRBJ2-1|22|TRBD2
TGTGCCAGCAGTTTACGAATGCCGACTAGCGGGGGGGCAAATTATGCCTACAATGAGCAGTTCTTC
CASSLRMPTSGGANYAYNEQFF
>NA|TRBV6-4|TRBJ1-2|15|NA
TGTGCCAGCAGTGACTCTCCAGGGGTCTTCTCTGGCTACACCTTC
CASSDSPGVFSGYTF